A single sample gave rise to the 12 T cell receptor beta chains below, sequenced in a study of cytomegalovirus exposure and HLA in healthy donors (dated by TCRdb to 2017 to 2019). The library came from the immunoSEQ multiplex PCR assay. A mixture of 60 forward primers for TCR Vbeta segments and 13 reverse primers for TCR Jbeta segments was used in the multiplex PCR. The immuneACCESS repertoire file appears here via TCRdb, limited to in-frame rearrangements. These files lack a portion of the clones; in checked studies, under half of the deficit traces to unresolved V genes, and the cause of the others is not known. Counted in this sample were roughly 150,000 clones; 9.7% of them appeared once. Jointly, the top ten make up 1.5% to 2% of the sample. The sequencing sample was made of PBMCs. The receptor set was obtained from a middle-aged man in good health and CMV-seronegative.

This clone was counted only a few times. The J gene is TRBJ2-3, the V gene TRBV5-4; D might be TRBD2 (6 bases). V shed 4 bases and J shed 0 bases, with 15 bases lying between them. CDR3 length: 16 residues. Germline V gene sequence: CDR1 SGHNT, CDR2 YYREEE (reference sequence). The CDR3 region has the DNA TGTGCCAGCAGCGGAGGTTGGGGGACTAGCACAGATACGCAGTATTTT. As protein: CASSGGWGTSTDTQYF.

The rearrangement links TRBV7-9 to TRBJ2-2, with TRBD1 as a possible D gene (5 bases). CDR3 size: 15 residues. Germline lookup yields CDR1 SEHNR and CDR2 FQNEAQ (reference sequence). V was cut by 2 bases and J by 8 bases, with 15 bases left in between. CDR3 coding DNA: TGTGCCAGCAGCTTAAAGGGGCTCCGCACAGGGGAGCTGTTTTTT. Translated, it gives CASSLKGLRTGELFF.

V usage is TRBV30 and J usage is TRBJ2-5, with TRBD2 matching 12 bases. The CDR3 is made up of 18 amino acids. Trimming cost V 4 bases and J 5 bases; bases outside gene matches: 17. Germline V CDR1 and CDR2: GTSNPN, SVGIG (reference sequence). In DNA, the CDR3 is TGTGCCTGGACCCCGCAAGGCGGCCTAGCGGGAGGGGGTGAGACCCAGTACTTC. Protein sequence: CAWTPQGGLAGGGETQYF.

This clone has more than one count but fewer than ten. The chain joins TRBV29-1 to TRBJ1-4, with 7 positions matching TRBD1. The junction had 7 bases not matched to a gene; V was cut back by 8 bases and J by 4 bases. The CDR3 has 13 amino acids. Germline lookup yields CDR1 SQVTM and CDR2 ANQGSEA. This CDR3 reads CSTRQGLNEKLFF. Written as DNA, the CDR3 is TGCAGCACGAGACAGGGCCTTAATGAAAAACTGTTTTTT.

This clone has more than one count but fewer than ten. This sequence joins TRBV7-2 and TRBJ2-5, with a weak D call TRBD1 (6 bases). The CDR3 sequence is 14 residues long. Germline assignment: CDR1 SGHTA and CDR2 FQGNSA. V was shortened by 6 bases and J by 1 base, with 12 bases between the two germline ends. CDR3: CASRGQHLQETQYF. The CDR3 nucleotides are TGTGCCAGCAGAGGACAGCACCTCCAAGAGACCCAGTACTTC. The full variable domain, rest sourced from reference TRBV7-2 and TRBJ2-5, is GAGVSQSPSNKVTEKGKDVELRCDPISGHTALYWYRQSLGQGLEFLIYFQGNSAPDKSGLPSDRFSAERTGGSVSTLTIQRTQQEDSAVYLCASRGQHLQETQYFGPGTRLLVL.

This clone was counted a few times. The chain's CDR3 is CASIKRLAGLRGEQFF. The CDR3 DNA reads as TGTGCCAGCATCAAACGACTAGCGGGACTAAGGGGTGAGCAGTTCTTC. J is TRBJ2-1 and V is TRBV27; 11 bases fit TRBD2. In germline, CDR1 is MNHEY, CDR2 SMNVEV (reference sequence). Trimming cost V 7 bases and J 9 bases; bases outside gene matches: 14. The CDR3 is 16 residues long.

The CDR3 protein is CASRGQRQVRKPEQFF. The CDR3 nucleotides read TGTGCCAGTAGGGGTCAAAGGCAGGTCAGGAAACCGGAGCAGTTCTTC. The rearrangement links TRBV19 to TRBJ2-1; D is ambiguous. The CDR3 runs 16 residues. Germline loops: CDR1 LNHDA, CDR2 SQIVND (reference sequence). V lost 6 bases and J lost 10, with 25 bases in between.

The rearrangement uses TRBV28 and TRBJ2-3, with 9 bases lining up with TRBD2. V gave up 4 bases and J gave up 3 bases; unmatched junction bases: 2. CDR3 size: 14 residues. CDR1 and CDR2 (germline): MDHEN, SYDVKM. CDR3 in DNA: TGTGCCAGCAGTTGGCGGGAGGGAACAGATACGCAGTATTTT. The encoded protein is CASSWREGTDTQYF.

The CDR3 DNA reads TGTGCCAGCAGTCCCACGGGAGAGGGTGACACCTACGAGCAGTACTTC. It yields the protein CASSPTGEGDTYEQYF. V and J are TRBV28 and TRBJ2-7, with D tentatively TRBD2 (6 bases). This CDR3 has 16 amino acids. Trimming stripped 5 bases from V and 2 bases from J, with 19 bases between. Germline V gene data show CDR1 as MDHEN and CDR2 as SYDVKM.

There are many counts of this clone. The chain carries TRBV14 and TRBJ2-1; D perhaps matches TRBD2 (5 bases). The CDR3 contains 12 residues. The V and J ends lost 5 bases and 7 bases respectively, with 9 bases between them. The germline CDR1 and CDR2 sequences are SGHDN and FVKESK. The chain's CDR3 is CASSSQRNEQFF. In DNA form, the CDR3 reads TGTGCCAGCAGCTCTCAGCGGAATGAGCAGTTCTTC. The full variable domain, with the rest looked up from reference TRBV14 and TRBJ2-1, is EAGVTQFPSHSVIEKGQTVTLRCDPISGHDNLYWYRRVMGKEIKFLLHFVKESKQDESGMPNNRFLAERTGGTYSTLKVQPAELEDSGVYFCASSSQRNEQFFGPGTRLTVL.

The sample holds a few counts of this clone. The V call is TRBV19, the J call TRBJ1-5; 9 positions agree with TRBD1. V was clipped by 7 bases and J by 1 base; unmatched bases: 5. Germline loops: CDR1 LNHDA, CDR2 SQIVND (reference sequence). The CDR3 is 15 residues long. The CDR3 sequence: CASTRTGESNQPQHF. CDR3 DNA: TGTGCCAGTACCAGGACAGGGGAGAGCAATCAGCCCCAGCATTTT. The complete variable domain, with remaining parts taken from reference TRBV19 and TRBJ1-5, reads DGGITQSPKYLFRKEGQNVTLSCEQNLNHDAMYWYRQDPGQGLRLIYYSQIVNDFQKGDIAEGYSVSREKKESFPLTVTSAQKNPTAFYLCASTRTGESNQPQHFGDGTRLSIL.

This clone was seen a handful of times. The chain carries TRBV18 and TRBJ2-6, with no clear D. CDR1 and CDR2 from the germline V gene are KGHSH and LQKENI. Trimming pared 0 bases from V and 1 base from J, leaving 4 bases between. The CDR3 covers 15 residues. DNA of the CDR3: TGTGCCAGCTCACCACCTGAGTCTGGGGCCAACGTCCTGACTTTC. Translating it yields CASSPPESGANVLTF. Based on the CDR3 plus reference TRBV18 and TRBJ2-6, the full variable domain is NAGVMQNPRHLVRRRGQEARLRCSPMKGHSHVYWYRQLPEEGLKFMVYLQKENIIDESGMPKERFSAEFPKEGPSILRIQQVVRGDSAAYFCASSPPESGANVLTFGAGSRLTVL.